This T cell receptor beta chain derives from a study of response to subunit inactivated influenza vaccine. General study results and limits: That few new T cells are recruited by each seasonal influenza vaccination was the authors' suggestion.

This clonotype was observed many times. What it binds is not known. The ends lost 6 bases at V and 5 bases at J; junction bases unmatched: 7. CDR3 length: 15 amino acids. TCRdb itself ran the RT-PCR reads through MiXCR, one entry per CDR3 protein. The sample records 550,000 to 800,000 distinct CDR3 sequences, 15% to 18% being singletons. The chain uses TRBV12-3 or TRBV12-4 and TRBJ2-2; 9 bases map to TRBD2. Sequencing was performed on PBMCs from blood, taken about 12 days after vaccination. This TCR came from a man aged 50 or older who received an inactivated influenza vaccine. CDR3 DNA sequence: TGTGCCAGCAGCCTTTCTAGCGGGAAGACCGGGGAGCTGTTTTTT. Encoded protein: CASSLSSGKTGELFF.